A selection of T cell receptor beta chains follows, all from one sample in a study of T cell responses to AZD1222 COVID-19 vaccine. TCRdb's copy holds only in-frame clones and misses some; the assay was immunoSEQ multiplex PCR. The sample consists of 60,000 to 75,000 clones, around 82% of them appearing once. This specimen consisted of peripheral blood, obtained 28 days after the second AZD1222 dose. These receptors all come from an adult who received the AZD1222 COVID-19 vaccine. The CDR3 runs from the conserved cysteine through the conserved F or W. The D gene is left open where the match is weak. Not every row has a clone size; where given, it reads once, few, many or a size class.

clone_size j_call v_call d_call cdr3_aa cdr3_nt
once TRBJ2-1 TRBV2 TRBD1 CASCGTVGNEQFF TGTGCCAGCTGTGGGACAGTAGGCAATGAGCAGTTCTTC
few TRBJ1-2 TRBV12-3/TRBV12-4 - CASSLSEHGYTF TGTGCCAGCAGTTTGTCGGAGCATGGCTACACCTTC
- TRBJ2-5 TRBV5-8 - CASSLGAQYF TGTGCCAGCAGCTTAGGGGCCCAGTACTTC
- TRBJ1-5 TRBV30 TRBD1 CAWSSKDRDKQPQHF TGTGCCTGGAGCTCTAAGGACAGGGATAAGCAGCCCCAGCATTTT
- TRBJ2-3 TRBV7-6 - CASSHRAIGDTQYF TGTGCCAGCAGCCATAGGGCTATAGGAGATACGCAGTATTTT
- TRBJ1-3 TRBV7-2 - CASSLGGSGNTIYF TGTGCCAGCAGCTTAGGGGGCTCTGGAAACACCATATATTTT
- TRBJ1-2 TRBV7-9 - CASSLTGTPYGYTF TGTGCCAGCAGCTTAACAGGGACCCCCTATGGCTACACCTTC
- TRBJ1-5 TRBV7-2 - CASSARGQPQHF TGTGCCAGCAGCGCAAGGGGTCAGCCCCAGCATTTT
- TRBJ2-7 TRBV5-6 - CASSLGLNSYEQYF TGTGCCAGCAGCTTGGGACTGAACTCCTACGAGCAGTACTTC
- TRBJ1-3 TRBV11-2 - CASSFTFETALSGNTIYF TGTGCCAGCAGCTTCACTTTCGAGACAGCCCTCTCTGGAAACACCATATATTTT
- TRBJ1-3 TRBV11-2 - CASSLRNTIYF TGTGCCAGCAGCCTAAGAAACACCATATATTTT
- TRBJ2-2 TRBV27 TRBD1 CASSLWTGLGELFF TGTGCCAGCAGTTTATGGACAGGGCTCGGGGAGCTGTTTTTT
- TRBJ1-1 TRBV13 - CASSRDPSGTEAFF TGTGCCAGCAGCCGGGACCCTTCTGGGACTGAAGCTTTCTTT
- TRBJ1-5 TRBV3-1/TRBV3-2 - CASSQDSRVKQPQHF TGTGCCAGCAGCCAAGACTCCAGGGTTAAGCAGCCCCAGCATTTT
- TRBJ2-5 TRBV19 - CASSTSVGARQTQYF TGTGCCAGTAGTACATCGGTCGGGGCCCGCCAGACCCAGTACTTC
- TRBJ1-6 TRBV6-1 - CASSEVREASPLHF TGTGCCAGCAGTGAAGTCAGGGAAGCCTCACCCCTCCACTTT
- TRBJ1-5 TRBV28 - CASLEGWDQPQHF TGTGCCAGCTTAGAAGGGTGGGATCAGCCCCAGCATTTT
- TRBJ2-3 TRBV28 - CASSLEGSSDTQYF TGTGCCAGCAGTTTAGAAGGCTCCTCAGATACGCAGTATTTT
- TRBJ1-1 TRBV9 - CASTVGRMNTEAFF TGTGCCAGCACCGTAGGGCGGATGAACACTGAAGCTTTCTTT
few TRBJ2-7 TRBV6-5 TRBD2 CASSRTSGVEGEQYF TGTGCCAGCAGTCGGACTAGCGGGGTGGAAGGCGAGCAGTACTTC
- TRBJ1-6 TRBV13 - CASSLGGRGNGSPLHF TGTGCCAGCAGCTTAGGCGGAAGGGGGAACGGTTCACCCCTCCACTTT
- TRBJ1-2 TRBV3-1/TRBV3-2 TRBD1 CASSQDIDRGPPYGYTF TGTGCCAGCAGCCAAGATATCGACAGGGGGCCCCCCTATGGCTACACCTTC
once TRBJ1-5 TRBV6-5 - CASSRDINSNQPQHF TGTGCCAGCAGCCGCGACATCAATAGCAATCAGCCCCAGCATTTT
- TRBJ2-1 TRBV7-2 TRBD2 CASSPGLAGGLSQQFF TGTGCCAGCAGCCCGGGACTAGCGGGGGGGCTATCACAGCAGTTCTTC
- TRBJ1-5 TRBV2 TRBD1 CASRPNQGGNQPQHF TGTGCCAGCAGACCGAACCAGGGGGGCAATCAGCCCCAGCATTTT
once TRBJ2-3 TRBV5-1 - CASSFTTDTQYF TGCGCCAGCAGCTTTACGACAGATACGCAGTATTTT
- TRBJ2-2 TRBV5-1 - CASSLDRVGPGELFF TGCGCCAGCAGCTTGGACAGGGTTGGGCCCGGGGAGCTGTTTTTT
- TRBJ1-3 TRBV6-6 - CASSYSGLSGNTIYF TGTGCCAGCAGTTACTCGGGGCTCTCTGGAAACACCATATATTTT
- TRBJ1-1 TRBV18 TRBD1 CASSPELLTGRTEAFF TGTGCCAGCTCACCAGAACTTTTGACAGGGAGAACTGAAGCTTTCTTT
- TRBJ2-7 TRBV2 TRBD1 CASRLRTGDEQYF TGTGCCAGCAGACTAAGGACAGGGGACGAGCAGTACTTC
- TRBJ1-2 TRBV19 TRBD1 CASSTSDRGGYTF TGTGCCAGTAGTACCTCGGACAGGGGTGGCTACACCTTC
- TRBJ2-3 TRBV7-9 - CASRWGDTQYF TGTGCCAGCAGATGGGGGGATACGCAGTATTTT
- TRBJ1-1 TRBV7-2 - CASSLTGNTEAFF TGTGCCAGCAGCCTTACAGGGAACACTGAAGCTTTCTTT
- TRBJ2-2 TRBV2 TRBD2 CASSEYGGAYLAGELFF TGTGCCAGCAGTGAATACGGGGGGGCCTATCTTGCCGGGGAGCTGTTTTTT
once TRBJ2-7 TRBV27 TRBD1 CASGTGAYEQYF TGTGCATCCGGGACAGGGGCCTACGAGCAGTACTTC
- TRBJ1-1 TRBV5-6 - CASSFEPTEAFF TGTGCCAGCAGCTTTGAACCCACTGAAGCTTTCTTT
- TRBJ1-2 TRBV30 TRBD1 CAWSAGTGDGYTF TGTGCCTGGAGCGCCGGGACAGGGGATGGCTACACCTTC
- TRBJ1-5 TRBV6-5 - CASSTRDSNQPQHF TGTGCCAGCAGTACCCGGGACAGCAATCAGCCCCAGCATTTT
- TRBJ1-2 TRBV5-5 - CASSHPGRGYGYTF TGTGCCAGCAGTCATCCGGGACGCGGATATGGCTACACCTTC
- TRBJ2-5 TRBV7-2 - CASSFEAREETQYF TGTGCCAGCAGCTTTGAGGCCCGGGAAGAGACCCAGTACTTC